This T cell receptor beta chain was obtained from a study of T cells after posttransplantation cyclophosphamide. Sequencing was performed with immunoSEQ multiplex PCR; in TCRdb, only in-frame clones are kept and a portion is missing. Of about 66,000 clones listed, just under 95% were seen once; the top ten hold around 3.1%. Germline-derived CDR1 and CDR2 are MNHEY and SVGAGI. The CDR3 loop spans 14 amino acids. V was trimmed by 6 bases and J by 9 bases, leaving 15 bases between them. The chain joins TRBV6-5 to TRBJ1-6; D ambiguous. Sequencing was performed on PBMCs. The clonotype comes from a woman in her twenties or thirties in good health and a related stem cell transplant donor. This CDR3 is CASRSMLLASPLHF. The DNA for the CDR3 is TGTGCCAGCAGGTCAATGCTTTTGGCTTCACCCCTCCACTTT.